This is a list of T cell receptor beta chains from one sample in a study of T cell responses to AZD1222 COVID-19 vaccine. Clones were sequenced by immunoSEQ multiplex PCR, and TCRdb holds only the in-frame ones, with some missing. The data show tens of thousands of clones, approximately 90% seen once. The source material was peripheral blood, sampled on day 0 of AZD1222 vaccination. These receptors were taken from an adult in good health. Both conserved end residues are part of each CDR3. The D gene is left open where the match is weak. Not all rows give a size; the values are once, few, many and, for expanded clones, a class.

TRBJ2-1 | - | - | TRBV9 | TGTGCCAGCAGCCCCAGGGGGGGTGGGCCCTACAATGAGCAGTTCTTC | CASSPRGGGPYNEQFF
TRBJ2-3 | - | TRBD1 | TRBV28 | TGTGCCAGCAGTTTGTTCCGGGACAGGCATCTGGGTACGCAGTATTTT | CASSLFRDRHLGTQYF
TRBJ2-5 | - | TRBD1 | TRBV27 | TGTGCCAGCAGTCCCCGACAGGGGGCGCGTGAGACCCAGTACTTC | CASSPRQGARETQYF
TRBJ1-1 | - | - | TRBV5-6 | TGTGCCAGCACCGAATGGGGGGGATACACTGAAGCTTTCTTT | CASTEWGGYTEAFF
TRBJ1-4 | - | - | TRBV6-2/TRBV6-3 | TGTGCCAGCAGTCTCGGTTGGGGGGCGCGGAGGACTAATGAAAAACTGTTTTTT | CASSLGWGARRTNEKLFF
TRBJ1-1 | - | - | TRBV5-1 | TGCGCCAGCAGCCCCGGGCCTATGGACACTGAAGCTTTCTTT | CASSPGPMDTEAFF
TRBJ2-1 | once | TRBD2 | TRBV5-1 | TGCGCCAGCAGTTTAGCGGGAGTGGTCAATGAGCAGTTCTTC | CASSLAGVVNEQFF
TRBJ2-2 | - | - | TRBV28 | TGTGCCAGCAGGGGCCTAGATACCGGGGAGCTGTTTTTT | CASRGLDTGELFF
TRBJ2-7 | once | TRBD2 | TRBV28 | TGTGCCAGCACCCTCCCCCCCGGGACTAGCGGGAGTAGGGGCTACGAGCAGTACTTC | CASTLPPGTSGSRGYEQYF
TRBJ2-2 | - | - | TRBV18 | TGTGCCAGCTCACCACGGCAGGGAGACACCGGGGAGCTGTTTTTT | CASSPRQGDTGELFF
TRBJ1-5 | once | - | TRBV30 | TGTGCCTGGAGTCGTGAAGATAGCAATCAGCCCCAGCATTTT | CAWSREDSNQPQHF
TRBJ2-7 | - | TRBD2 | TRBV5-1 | TGCGCCAGCAGCAAGGCGGAGGGACTAGCGGGAGGAAGCTCCTACGAGCAGTACTTC | CASSKAEGLAGGSSYEQYF
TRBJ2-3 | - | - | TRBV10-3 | TGTGCCATCAGTGAGAAACGGGGCAGAGAAAGTGGGCAGTATTTT | CAISEKRGRESGQYF
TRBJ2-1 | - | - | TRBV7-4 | TGTGCCAGCAGCTTAGTTCTGAAGATCGAGGGTGAGCAGTTCTTC | CASSLVLKIEGEQFF
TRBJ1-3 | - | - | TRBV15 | TGTGCCACCAGCGGAACCTATCAGAGTGGAAACACCATATATTTT | CATSGTYQSGNTIYF
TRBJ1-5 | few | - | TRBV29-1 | TGCAGCCCCCTGATGAGGGATAGAGGGAGACAGCCCCAGCATTTT | CSPLMRDRGRQPQHF
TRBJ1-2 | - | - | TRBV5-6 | TGTGCCAGCACTCCGGTGAGGGGCGTTGGTGGCTACACCTTC | CASTPVRGVGGYTF
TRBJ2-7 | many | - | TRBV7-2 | TGTGCCAGCAGCTTAAGTGGACTCGCCTCCTACGAGCAGTACTTC | CASSLSGLASYEQYF
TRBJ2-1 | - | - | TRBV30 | TGTGCCTGGAGTGAGACAATGGTTTCGGACAATGAGCAGTTCTTC | CAWSETMVSDNEQFF
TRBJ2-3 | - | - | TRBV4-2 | TGTGCCAGCAGCCCCCGCGGAGGCGGAGGGGGAGATACGCAGTATTTT | CASSPRGGGGGDTQYF
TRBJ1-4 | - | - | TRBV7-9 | TGTGCCAGCAGCGGAAGCTGGGGTGAAAAACTGTTTTTT | CASSGSWGEKLFF
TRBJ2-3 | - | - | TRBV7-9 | TGTGCCAGCAGCTCCCCCCAGGGGCGCGGGACAGATACGCAGTATTTT | CASSSPQGRGTDTQYF
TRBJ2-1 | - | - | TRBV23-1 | TGCGCCAGCAGTCCTTGGGGAGGGGGGCCCTACAATGAGCAGTTCTTC | CASSPWGGGPYNEQFF
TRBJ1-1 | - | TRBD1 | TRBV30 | TGTGCCTGGAGGACAGGGGCGAACACTGAAGCTTTCTTT | CAWRTGANTEAFF
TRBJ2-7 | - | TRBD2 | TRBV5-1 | TGCGCCAGCAGCCCGGTTCTAGCGGGAGGGCTCGAGCAGTACTTC | CASSPVLAGGLEQYF
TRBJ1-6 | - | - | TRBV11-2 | TGTGCCAGCAGGGACCCTCTAAGGGTGTTTAATTCACCCCTCCACTTT | CASRDPLRVFNSPLHF
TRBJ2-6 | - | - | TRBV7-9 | TGTGCCAGCAGCTTATTGAATGGGGCCAACGTCCTGACTTTC | CASSLLNGANVLTF
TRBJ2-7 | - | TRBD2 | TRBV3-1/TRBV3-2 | TGTGCCAGCAGCCCTAAGACTAGCGGGGGGGACGAGCAGTACTTC | CASSPKTSGGDEQYF
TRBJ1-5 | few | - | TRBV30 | TGTGCCTGGAGTCCCAGGGGAGGGGCGGGGCAGCCCCAGCATTTT | CAWSPRGGAGQPQHF
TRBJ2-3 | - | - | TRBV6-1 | TGTGCCAGCAGTGAGGAGGGCAGGGCGGCAGATACGCAGTATTTT | CASSEEGRAADTQYF
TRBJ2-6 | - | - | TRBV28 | TGTGCCAGCAGTGATCCTATGGGCTCTGGGGCCAACGTCCTGACTTTC | CASSDPMGSGANVLTF
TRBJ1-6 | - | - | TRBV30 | TGTGCCTGGACCCGGGACTCCGGAGGGTCCCTCCACTTT | CAWTRDSGGSLHF
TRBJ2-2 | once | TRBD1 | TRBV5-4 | TGTGCCAGCAGCCCGAATCGACAGGGTAACACCGGGGAGCTGTTTTTT | CASSPNRQGNTGELFF
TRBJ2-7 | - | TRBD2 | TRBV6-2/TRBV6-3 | TGTGCCAGCAGCGAAGGGACTAGCGGGGTATTCTACGAGCAGTACTTC | CASSEGTSGVFYEQYF
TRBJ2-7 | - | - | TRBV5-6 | TGTGCCAGCAGCTTCTCCCCGGGGGTCAACGAGCAGTACTTC | CASSFSPGVNEQYF
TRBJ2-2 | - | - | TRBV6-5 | TGTGCCAGCTTTTACACCAACACCGGGGAGCTGTTTTTT | CASFYTNTGELFF
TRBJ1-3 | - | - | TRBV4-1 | TGCGCCAGGGGGACGCTGGGGACTGGAAACACCATATATTTT | CARGTLGTGNTIYF